The T cell receptor (beta chain) under discussion was sequenced for a study of CD8 T cells in ankylosing spondylitis. This clonotype occurred many times. Generation of TCR beta libraries employed quantitative 5'-RACE incorporating molecular barcodes. From the 5' RACE reads, TCRdb called clonotypes with MiXCR, one entry per CDR3 protein. The data show around 130,000 distinct CDR3 sequences, roughly a tenth seen once. Trimming stripped 2 bases from V and 2 bases from J, with 11 bases between. Per the germline V gene, CDR1 is SGHTA and CDR2 is FQGNSA. The CDR3 sequence is 15 residues long. This sequence originates from a male donor with ankylosing spondylitis or in good health (not recorded which). Material for sequencing was blood, either unsorted or a sorted T cell fraction (not recorded which). This chain links TRBV7-2 with TRBJ2-3; D is ambiguous. CDR3: CASSLFGDPTDTQYF. DNA for the CDR3: TGTGCCAGCAGCTTATTTGGGGATCCCACAGATACGCAGTATTTT.